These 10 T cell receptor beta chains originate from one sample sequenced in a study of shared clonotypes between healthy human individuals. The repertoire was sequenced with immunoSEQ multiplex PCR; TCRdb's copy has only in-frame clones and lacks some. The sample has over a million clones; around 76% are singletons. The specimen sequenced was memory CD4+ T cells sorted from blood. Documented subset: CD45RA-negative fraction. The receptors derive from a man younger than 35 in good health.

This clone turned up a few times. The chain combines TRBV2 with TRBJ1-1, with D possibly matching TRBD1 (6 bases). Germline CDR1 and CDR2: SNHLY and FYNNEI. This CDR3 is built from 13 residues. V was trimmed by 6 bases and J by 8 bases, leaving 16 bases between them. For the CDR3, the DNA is TGTGCCAGCAGCTTCAAGGGGGGCTTAGAAGCTTTCTTT. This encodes CASSFKGGLEAFF.

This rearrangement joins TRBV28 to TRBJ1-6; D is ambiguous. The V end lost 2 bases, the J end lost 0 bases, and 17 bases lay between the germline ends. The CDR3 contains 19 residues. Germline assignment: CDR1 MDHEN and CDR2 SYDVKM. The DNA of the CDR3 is TGTGCCAGCAGTTTACTAATGCCCAGGCTGAGCTCCTATAATTCACCCCTCCACTTT. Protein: CASSLLMPRLSSYNSPLHF.

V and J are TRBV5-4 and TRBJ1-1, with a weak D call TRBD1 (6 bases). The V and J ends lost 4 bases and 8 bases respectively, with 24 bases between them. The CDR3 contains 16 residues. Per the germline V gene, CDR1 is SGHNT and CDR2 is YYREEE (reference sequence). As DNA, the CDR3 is TGTGCCAGCAGCCCCGGTCCGCAGGGGACGCTGTACGAAGCTTTCTTT. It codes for CASSPGPQGTLYEAFF.

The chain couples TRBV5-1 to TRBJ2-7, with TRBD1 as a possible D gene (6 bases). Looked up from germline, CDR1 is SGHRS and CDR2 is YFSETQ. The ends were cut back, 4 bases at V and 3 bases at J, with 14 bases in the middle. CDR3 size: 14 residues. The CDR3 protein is CASSPRDTNYEQYF. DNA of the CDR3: TGCGCCAGCAGCCCACGGGACACAAACTACGAGCAGTACTTC.

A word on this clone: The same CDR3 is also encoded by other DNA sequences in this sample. Written as DNA, the CDR3 is TGTGCCAGCAGCTCCTTGACAGATACGCAGTATTTT. This codes for CASSSLTDTQYF. The chain is built from TRBV5-4 and TRBJ2-3; D gene unclear. The germline V gene has CDR1 SGHNT and CDR2 YYREEE (reference sequence). The germline V and J ends were trimmed by 3 bases and 3 bases, with 5 bases remaining between them. This CDR3 region has 12 residues.

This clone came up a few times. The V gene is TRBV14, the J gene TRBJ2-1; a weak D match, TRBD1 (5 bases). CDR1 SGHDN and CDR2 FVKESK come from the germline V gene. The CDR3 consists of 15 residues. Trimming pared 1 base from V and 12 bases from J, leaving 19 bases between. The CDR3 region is CASSQAVGRAAGQFF. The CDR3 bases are TGTGCCAGCAGCCAAGCGGTAGGCAGGGCAGCAGGGCAGTTCTTC.

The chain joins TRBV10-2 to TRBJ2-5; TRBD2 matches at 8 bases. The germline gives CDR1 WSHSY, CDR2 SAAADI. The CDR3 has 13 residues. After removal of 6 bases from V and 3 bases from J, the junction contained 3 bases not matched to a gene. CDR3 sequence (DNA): TGCGCCAGCAGATCGGGACTAGAAGAGACCCAGTACTTC. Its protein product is CASRSGLEETQYF.

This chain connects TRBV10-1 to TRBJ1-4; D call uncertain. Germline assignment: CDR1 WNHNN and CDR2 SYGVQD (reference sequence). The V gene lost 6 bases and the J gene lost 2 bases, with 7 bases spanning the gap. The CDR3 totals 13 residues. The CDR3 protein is CASSRDTNEKLFF. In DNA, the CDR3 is TGCGCCAGCAGCCGGGATACTAATGAAAAACTGTTTTTT.

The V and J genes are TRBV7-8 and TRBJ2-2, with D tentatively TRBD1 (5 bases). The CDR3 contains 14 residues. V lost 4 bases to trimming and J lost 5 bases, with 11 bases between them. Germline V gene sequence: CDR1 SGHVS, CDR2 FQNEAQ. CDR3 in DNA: TGTGCCAGCAGCTCTCAGGGAAGTACCGGGGAGCTGTTTTTT. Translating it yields CASSSQGSTGELFF.

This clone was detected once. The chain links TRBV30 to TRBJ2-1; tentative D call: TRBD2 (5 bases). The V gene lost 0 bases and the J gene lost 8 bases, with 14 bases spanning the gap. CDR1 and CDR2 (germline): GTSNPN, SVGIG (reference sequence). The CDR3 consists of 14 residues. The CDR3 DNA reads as TGTGCCTGGAGTGTACTTTTATCCGGGGATGAGCAGTTCTTC. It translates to CAWSVLLSGDEQFF. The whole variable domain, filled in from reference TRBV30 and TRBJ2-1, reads SQTIHQWPATLVQPVGSPLSLECTVEGTSNPNLYWYRQAAGRGLQLLFYSVGIGQISSEVPQNLSASRPQDRQFILSSKKLLLSDSGFYLCAWSVLLSGDEQFFGPGTRLTVL.